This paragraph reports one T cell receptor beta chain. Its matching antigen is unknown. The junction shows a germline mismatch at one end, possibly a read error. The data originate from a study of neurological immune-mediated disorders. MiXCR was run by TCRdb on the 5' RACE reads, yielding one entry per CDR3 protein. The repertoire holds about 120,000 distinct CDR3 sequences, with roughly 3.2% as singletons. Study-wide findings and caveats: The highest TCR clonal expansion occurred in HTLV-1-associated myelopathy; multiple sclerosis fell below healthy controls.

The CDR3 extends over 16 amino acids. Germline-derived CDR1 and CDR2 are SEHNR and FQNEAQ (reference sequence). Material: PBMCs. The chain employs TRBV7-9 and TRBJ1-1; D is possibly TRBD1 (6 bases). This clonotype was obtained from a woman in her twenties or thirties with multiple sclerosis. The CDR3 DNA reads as TGTGCCAACAGCTTTTTCACGGGGGCGCGGGACACTGAAGCTTTCTTT. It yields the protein CANSFFTGARDTEAFF.